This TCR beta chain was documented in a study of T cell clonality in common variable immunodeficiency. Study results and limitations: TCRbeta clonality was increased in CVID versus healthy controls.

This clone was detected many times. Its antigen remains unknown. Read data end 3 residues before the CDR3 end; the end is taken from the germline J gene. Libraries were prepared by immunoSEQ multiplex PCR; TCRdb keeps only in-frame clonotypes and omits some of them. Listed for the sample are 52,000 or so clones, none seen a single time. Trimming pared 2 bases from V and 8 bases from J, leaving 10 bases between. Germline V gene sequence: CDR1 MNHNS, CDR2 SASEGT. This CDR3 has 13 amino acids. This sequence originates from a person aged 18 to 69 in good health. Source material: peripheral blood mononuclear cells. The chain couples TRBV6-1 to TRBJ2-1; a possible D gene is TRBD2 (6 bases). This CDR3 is CASSERGEDEQFF. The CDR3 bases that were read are TGTGCCAGCAGTGAACGAGGGGAGGATGAG.